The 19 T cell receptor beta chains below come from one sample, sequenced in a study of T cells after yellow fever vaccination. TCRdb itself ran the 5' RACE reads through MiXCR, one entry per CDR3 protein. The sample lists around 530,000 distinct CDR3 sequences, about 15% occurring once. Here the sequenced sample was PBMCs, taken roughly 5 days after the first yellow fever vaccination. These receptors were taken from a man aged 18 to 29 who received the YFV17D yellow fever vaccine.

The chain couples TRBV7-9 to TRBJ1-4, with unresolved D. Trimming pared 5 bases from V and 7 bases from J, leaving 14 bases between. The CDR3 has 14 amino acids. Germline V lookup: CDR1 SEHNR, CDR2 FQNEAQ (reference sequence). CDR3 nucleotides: TGTGCCAGCAGCCTACCCGAACGGGGTGAAAAACTGTTTTTT. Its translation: CASSLPERGEKLFF.

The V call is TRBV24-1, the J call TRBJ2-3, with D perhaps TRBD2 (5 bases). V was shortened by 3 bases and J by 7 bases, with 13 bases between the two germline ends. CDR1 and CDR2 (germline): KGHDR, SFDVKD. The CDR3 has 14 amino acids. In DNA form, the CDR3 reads TGTGCCACCAGTGATCCGTCTACGGACTATACGCAGTATTTT. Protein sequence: CATSDPSTDYTQYF.

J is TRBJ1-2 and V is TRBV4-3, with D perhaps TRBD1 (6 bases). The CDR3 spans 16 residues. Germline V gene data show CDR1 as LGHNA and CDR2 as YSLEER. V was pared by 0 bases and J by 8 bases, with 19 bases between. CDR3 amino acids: CASSQDPRTEVGGYTF. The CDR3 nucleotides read TGCGCCAGCAGCCAAGACCCTCGGACAGAAGTAGGAGGCTACACCTTC.

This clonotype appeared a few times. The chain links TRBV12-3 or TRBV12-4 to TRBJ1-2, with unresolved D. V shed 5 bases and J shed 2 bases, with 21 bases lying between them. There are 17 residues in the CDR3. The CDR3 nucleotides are TGTGCCAGCAGTCCCCGAGGGCAGACTAAGTTAAACTATGGCTACACCTTC. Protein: CASSPRGQTKLNYGYTF.

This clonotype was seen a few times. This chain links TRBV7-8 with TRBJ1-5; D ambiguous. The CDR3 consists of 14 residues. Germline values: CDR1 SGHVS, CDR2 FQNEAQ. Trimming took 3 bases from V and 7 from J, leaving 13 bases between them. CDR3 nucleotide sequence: TGTGCCAGCAGCTTTTCGGAGCGTGGGCAGCCCCAGCATTTT. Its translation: CASSFSERGQPQHF.

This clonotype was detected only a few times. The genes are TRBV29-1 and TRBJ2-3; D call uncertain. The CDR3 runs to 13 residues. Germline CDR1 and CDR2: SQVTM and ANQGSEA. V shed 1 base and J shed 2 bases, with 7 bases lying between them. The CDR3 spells CSVEGQDTDTQYF. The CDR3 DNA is TGCAGCGTTGAAGGGCAGGACACAGATACGCAGTATTTT.

The DNA for the CDR3 is TGTGCCAGCAGCGTAGCAAAGGGGCTTAAAGCTGGAGATACGCAGTATTTT. As protein: CASSVAKGLKAGDTQYF. V usage is TRBV9 and J usage is TRBJ2-3; weak D call: TRBD1 (5 bases). The V and J ends lost 0 bases and 5 bases respectively, with 19 bases between them. Per the germline V gene, CDR1 is SGDLS and CDR2 is YYNGEE. The CDR3 runs 17 residues.

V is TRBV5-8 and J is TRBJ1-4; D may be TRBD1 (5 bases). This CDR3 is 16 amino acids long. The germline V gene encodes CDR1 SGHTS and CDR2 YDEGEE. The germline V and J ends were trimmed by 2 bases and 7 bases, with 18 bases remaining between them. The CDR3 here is CASSFFWGSRGEKLFF. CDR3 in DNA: TGTGCCAGCAGCTTTTTTTGGGGCAGCCGGGGTGAAAAACTGTTTTTT.

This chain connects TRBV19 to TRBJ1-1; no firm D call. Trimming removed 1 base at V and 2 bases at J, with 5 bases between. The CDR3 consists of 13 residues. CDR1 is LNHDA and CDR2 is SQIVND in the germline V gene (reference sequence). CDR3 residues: CASSIADNTEAFF. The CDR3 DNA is TGTGCCAGTAGTATAGCGGATAACACTGAAGCTTTCTTT.

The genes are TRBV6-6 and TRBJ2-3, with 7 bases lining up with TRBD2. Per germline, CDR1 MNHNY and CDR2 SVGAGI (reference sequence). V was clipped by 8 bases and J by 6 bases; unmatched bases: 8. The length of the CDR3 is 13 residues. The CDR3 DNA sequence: TGTGCCAGCCTATACGCCGGGGGGGATACGCAGTATTTT. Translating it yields CASLYAGGDTQYF.

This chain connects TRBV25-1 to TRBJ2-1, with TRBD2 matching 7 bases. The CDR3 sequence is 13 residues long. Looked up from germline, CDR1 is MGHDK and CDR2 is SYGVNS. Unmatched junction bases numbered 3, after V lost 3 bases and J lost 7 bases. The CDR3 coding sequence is TGTGCCAGCAGTGACGCGGGGGAGAATGAGCAGTTCTTC. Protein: CASSDAGENEQFF.

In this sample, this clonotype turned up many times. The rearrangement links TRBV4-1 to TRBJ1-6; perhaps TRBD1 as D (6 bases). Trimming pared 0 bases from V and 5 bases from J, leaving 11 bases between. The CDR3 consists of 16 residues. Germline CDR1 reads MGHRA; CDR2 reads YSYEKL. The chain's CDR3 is CASSQDRGAHNSPLHF. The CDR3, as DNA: TGCGCCAGCAGCCAAGATCGGGGGGCTCATAATTCACCCCTCCACTTT.

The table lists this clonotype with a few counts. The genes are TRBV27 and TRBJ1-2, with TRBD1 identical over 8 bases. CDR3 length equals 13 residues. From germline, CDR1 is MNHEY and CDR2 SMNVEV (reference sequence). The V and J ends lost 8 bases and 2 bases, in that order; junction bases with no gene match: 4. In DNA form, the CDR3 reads TGTGCCAGCGGACAGGGCGGAAACTATGGCTACACCTTC. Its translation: CASGQGGNYGYTF.

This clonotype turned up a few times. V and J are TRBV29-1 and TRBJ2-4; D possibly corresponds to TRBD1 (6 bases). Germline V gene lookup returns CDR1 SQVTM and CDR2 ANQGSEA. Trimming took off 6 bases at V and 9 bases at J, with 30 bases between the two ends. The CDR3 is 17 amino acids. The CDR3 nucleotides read TGCAGCGTCGCACCCGAACAGGGAGATACGCTTTTGGGCATTCAGTACTTC. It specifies CSVAPEQGDTLLGIQYF.

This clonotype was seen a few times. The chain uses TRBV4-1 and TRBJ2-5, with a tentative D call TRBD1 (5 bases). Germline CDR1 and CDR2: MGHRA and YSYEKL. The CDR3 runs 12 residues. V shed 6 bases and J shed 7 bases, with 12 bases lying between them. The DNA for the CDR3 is TGCGCCAGCAGACAGCAGCAGGGGACCCAGTACTTC. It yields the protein CASRQQQGTQYF.

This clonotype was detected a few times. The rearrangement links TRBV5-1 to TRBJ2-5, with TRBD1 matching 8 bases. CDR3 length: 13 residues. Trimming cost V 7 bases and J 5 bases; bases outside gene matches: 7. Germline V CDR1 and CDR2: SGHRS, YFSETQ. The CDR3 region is CASVGQDRETQYF. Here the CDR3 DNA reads TGCGCCAGCGTGGGACAGGATAGGGAGACCCAGTACTTC.

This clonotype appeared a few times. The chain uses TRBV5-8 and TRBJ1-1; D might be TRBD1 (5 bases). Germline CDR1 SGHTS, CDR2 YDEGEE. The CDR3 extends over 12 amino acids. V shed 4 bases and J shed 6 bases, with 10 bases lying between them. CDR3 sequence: CASSVQTAEAFF. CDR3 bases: TGTGCCAGCAGCGTCCAGACAGCTGAAGCTTTCTTT. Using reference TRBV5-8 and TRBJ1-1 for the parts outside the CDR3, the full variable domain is EAGVTQSPTHLIKTRGQQATLRCSPISGHTSVYWYQQALGLGLQFLLWYDEGEERNRGNFPPRFSGRQFPNYSSELNVNALELEDSALYLCASSVQTAEAFFGQGTRLTVV.

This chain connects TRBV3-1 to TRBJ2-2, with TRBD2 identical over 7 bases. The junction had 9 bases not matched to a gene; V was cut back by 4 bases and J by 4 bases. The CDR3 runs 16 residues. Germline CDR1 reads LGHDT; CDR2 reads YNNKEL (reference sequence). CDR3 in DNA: TGTGCCAGCAGCCGCGACGGGGGGTTCGGCACCGGGGAGCTGTTTTTT. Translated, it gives CASSRDGGFGTGELFF. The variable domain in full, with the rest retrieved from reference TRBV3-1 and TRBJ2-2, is DTAVSQTPKYLVTQMGNDKSIKCEQNLGHDTMYWYKQDSKKFLKIMFSYNNKELIINETVPNRFSPKSPDKAHLNLHINSLELGDSAVYFCASSRDGGFGTGELFFGEGSRLTVL.

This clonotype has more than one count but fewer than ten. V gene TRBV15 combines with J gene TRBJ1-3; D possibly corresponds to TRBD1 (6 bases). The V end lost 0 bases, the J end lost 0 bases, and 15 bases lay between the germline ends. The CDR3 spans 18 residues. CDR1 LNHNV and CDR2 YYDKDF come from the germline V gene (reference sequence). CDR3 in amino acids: CATSRDLVGARSGNTIYF. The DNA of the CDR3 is TGTGCCACCAGCAGAGATCTAGTGGGGGCCCGCTCTGGAAACACCATATATTTT.